This TCR beta chain is from a study of response to subunit inactivated influenza vaccine (dated 2018 in TCRdb). Study-level background: The study used deep quantitative T cell receptor repertoire profiling to track responses to a trivalent subunit inactivated influenza vaccine.

This clonotype was observed a few times. Its antigen is currently not known. Per-base qualities were not stored, and no clone one base away is much larger. CDR1 and CDR2 are read off the germline V gene as MGHRA and YSYEKL. V is clipped by 0 bases and J by 5 bases, and the sequence between their germline boundaries is 13 bases long. From the cysteine through the phenylalanine, the CDR3 covers 15 amino acids. The DNA shown is the 45-base CDR3, in frame from base 1. Receptor libraries were prepared by RT-PCR. Instrument used: Illumina HiSeq 2500. TCRdb trimmed public reads at Q25 via fastp, called clones via MiXCR and kept in-frame beta chains. Each entry merges the rows of one CDR3 protein and shows their most common DNA and genes. Across this sample there are 650,000 to 800,000 distinct CDR3 sequences, with roughly 14% seen only once. The top ten constitute 6.5% to 8.5% of the sample. Results the study describes overall, beyond this receptor: According to the authors, only a limited number of new T cells may be recruited by each seasonal influenza vaccination.

The V gene is TRBV4-1 and the J gene is TRBJ2-5; a tentative D call is TRBD1 (6 bases match). The sequence came from a man aged 50 to 60 who received an inactivated influenza vaccine. Donor details come from another sample of the same person, matched by shared clones. The sequencing here drew on PBMCs from blood, taken less than 15 days before vaccination. The DNA sequence is TGCGCCAGCAGCCAAGAGACAGGCCTTGGGGAGACCCAGTACTTC. It is translated as CASSQETGLGETQYF.